Detailed here is one TCR beta chain. These data belong to a study of cytomegalovirus exposure and HLA in healthy donors. Germline assignment: CDR1 SGHNT and CDR2 YYREEE (reference sequence). This CDR3 is built from 15 residues. Trimming took 4 bases from V and 9 from J, leaving 22 bases between them. The study ran its PCR with 60 Vbeta and 13 Jbeta primers. Method: immunoSEQ multiplex PCR; TCRdb's copy keeps in-frame clones and lacks some. Of some 96,000 clones listed, roughly 76% are singletons. The chain links TRBV5-4 to TRBJ1-2; the D is unclear. The sample was PBMCs. This sequence originates from a man aged 40-55 years in good health and CMV-seronegative. The CDR3 protein is CASSPRGQSTLSYTF. In DNA form, the CDR3 reads TGTGCCAGCAGCCCCCGTGGGCAGTCAACATTAAGCTACACCTTC.